This entry features one T cell receptor (beta chain) sequence. Looked up from germline, CDR1 is SGDLS and CDR2 is YYNGEE. The CDR3 length is 13 residues. Trimming removed 4 bases from V and 1 base from J, with 8 bases in between. This sample stems from a study of blood T cell repertoires in COVID-19. Whole-study context: The study drew acute and convalescent COVID-19 samples from the United States, Italy and Spain. From T cells, B-cell-depleted T cells, or PBMCs came the material, which was cDNA or gDNA.

Seattle patients were enrolled while actively infected and followed longitudinally. How the authors handled the data: It was from reference gene primer amplification that nucleated cell counts were estimated. The protocol was immunoSEQ multiplex PCR, while the TCRdb copy is restricted to in-frame clones and leaves out a portion. From that table come the V and J calls and clone size; the DNA was used to work out D and trimming. The data contain some 290,000 clones, roughly 90% of them singletons. This clonotype originated in a woman aged 25 to 39 with COVID-19, enrolled during active disease. The chain carries TRBV9 and TRBJ1-1, with D uncertain. Sequenced input: peripheral blood. This chain's CDR3 is CASSIVSNTEAFF. The CDR3, as DNA: TGTGCCAGCAGCATAGTCTCGAACACTGAAGCTTTCTTT.